This entry concerns a single T cell receptor beta chain. Assay: immunoSEQ multiplex PCR; the TCRdb copy retains only in-frame clones and omits some. The sample consists of around 200,000 clones, 83% of them appearing once. CDR1 SGHTA and CDR2 FQGNSA come from the germline V gene. There are 13 residues in the CDR3. Trimming pared 1 base from V and 7 bases from J, leaving 11 bases between. This record belongs to a study of blood T cell repertoires in COVID-19. Whole-study context: Sample material is recorded as cDNA or gDNA derived from T cells, B-cell-depleted T cells, or PBMCs.

The receptor was isolated from a woman in her 40s with active or convalescent COVID-19. The sample was peripheral blood. The chain carries TRBV7-2 and TRBJ2-7; D is perhaps TRBD2 (6 bases). The chain's CDR3 is CASSLGDSREQYF. CDR3 DNA sequence: TGTGCCAGCAGCTTAGGGGACTCGAGGGAGCAGTACTTC.